This T cell receptor beta chain came from a study of Tregs in tolerant kidney transplant recipients. The wider study: Sorting of CD4+CD25+CD127- cells followed approximately 3-day belatacept mixed lymphocyte reactions, sometimes with roughly 5-day graft donor restimulation.

Method: immunoSEQ multiplex PCR; TCRdb's copy keeps in-frame clones and lacks some. The sample yields approximately 44,000 clones, around 95% seen once. As concerns this clone: The antigen is undetermined.

CDR3 length: 12 amino acids. The germline CDR1 and CDR2 sequences are SQVTM and ANQGSEA. The ends were cut back, 3 bases at V and 1 base at J, with 5 bases in the middle. Study outcomes and limitations: Biological reproducibility was not directly addressed in this study. Validation in larger populations is needed because few patients were studied. Expanding Tregs on activated donor B cells appeared to best identify donor-specific TCRbeta clones.

The TCR comes from a human donor in good health. V usage is TRBV29-1 and J usage is TRBJ2-3; D is uncertain. The sequencing sample was made of Tregs from blood cultured with allogeneic cells. CDR3 sequence (DNA): TGCAGCGTTGAGGCACGCACAGATACGCAGTATTTT. Its translation: CSVEARTDTQYF.